The 25 T cell receptor beta chains listed next were all sequenced from one sample in a study of metastatic and nonmetastatic thyroid tumors. Thyroid surgery was preceded by no treatment in any patient. TCRdb reprocessed the PCR reads using MiXCR. The sample lists 15,000 to 25,000 clones, approximately 24% occurring once. Source material: blood. Receptors were obtained from a male donor with papillary thyroid cancer or a benign thyroid nodule (not recorded which). Some clones in this sample may be carry-over from other donors' samples.

In regard to this clone: At one end the junction does not follow the germline gene, possibly because of a read error. Additional DNA sequences in this sample encode the identical CDR3. The chain carries TRBV4-1 and TRBJ1-2; no definite D call. The CDR3 has 16 residues. The germline gives CDR1 MGHRA, CDR2 YSYEKL. Written as DNA, the CDR3 is TGCGCCAGTAGCCAAGGCGTAAGGACGGGCCCCGGAGGCTACACCTTC. It yields the protein CASSQGVRTGPGGYTF.

The chain recombines TRBV30 with TRBJ2-3, with 7 bases matching TRBD1. The CDR3 contains 13 residues. V gave up 5 bases and J gave up 1 base; unmatched junction bases: 3. Germline V lookup: CDR1 GTSNPN, CDR2 SVGIG (reference sequence). This chain's CDR3 is CAWRTGGTDTQYF. The DNA for the CDR3 is TGTGCCTGGCGAACAGGGGGCACAGATACGCAGTATTTT. The complete variable domain, with remaining parts taken from reference TRBV30 and TRBJ2-3, reads SQTIHQWPATLVQPVGSPLSLECTVEGTSNPNLYWYRQAAGRGLQLLFYSVGIGQISSEVPQNLSASRPQDRQFILSSKKLLLSDSGFYLCAWRTGGTDTQYFGPGTRLTVL.

By share, this clone counts as medium-sized (0.01 to 0.1%). The chain employs TRBV20-1 and TRBJ2-3; no reliable D call. The CDR3 is made up of 17 amino acids. CDR1 and CDR2 (germline): DFQATT, SNEGSKA (reference sequence). Trimming left V 0 bases short and J 3 bases short, with 19 bases between. The CDR3 spells CSARDSLPPIGTDTQYF. The CDR3 nucleotides are TGCAGTGCTAGAGATTCGCTACCCCCTATTGGAACAGATACGCAGTATTTT.

V gene TRBV5-6 combines with J gene TRBJ2-7, with D perhaps matching TRBD2 (5 bases). V was trimmed by 2 bases and J by 7 bases, leaving 28 bases between them. The CDR3 totals 18 residues. Germline CDR1 is SGHDT and CDR2 is YYEEEE. The CDR3 DNA reads TGTGCCAGCAGCTTTCTGTCGGGGAATCGGGGAGATGAACTGGAGCAGTACTTC. Residues: CASSFLSGNRGDELEQYF.

The chain carries TRBV6-1 and TRBJ1-1; D not resolved. Trimming removed 5 bases from V and 1 base from J, with 5 bases in between. This CDR3 has 12 residues. From germline, CDR1 is MNHNS and CDR2 SASEGT. This CDR3 reads CASSRGNTEAFF. CDR3 nucleotide sequence: TGTGCCAGCAGTAGAGGGAACACTGAAGCTTTCTTT.

The sample holds many counts of this clone. The chain couples TRBV19 to TRBJ2-5; 7 bases align to TRBD2. Germline lookup yields CDR1 LNHDA and CDR2 SQIVND (reference sequence). This CDR3 contains 14 residues. With 5 bases clipped from V and 3 bases from J, the junction kept 6 bases outside the gene matches. CDR3 sequence reads: CASSERGYEETQYF. The DNA for the CDR3 is TGTGCCAGTAGTGAGCGGGGTTATGAAGAGACCCAGTACTTC.

The V gene is TRBV6-5, the J gene TRBJ2-5, with 7 bases identical to TRBD1. This CDR3 contains 15 residues. With V trimmed by 2 bases and J by 4 bases, 7 bases remained unmatched. Germline assignment: CDR1 MNHEY and CDR2 SVGAGI. CDR3 DNA sequence: TGTGCCAGCAGTTACCTATGGGACAGTTCAGAGACCCAGTACTTC. Its protein product is CASSYLWDSSETQYF.

This clone has just a few counts. This rearrangement joins TRBV15 to TRBJ2-3; weak D call: TRBD1 (6 bases). The CDR3 covers 14 residues. With 7 bases removed from V and 4 bases from J, the gap between germline ends came to 15 bases. Germline V lookup: CDR1 LNHNV, CDR2 YYDKDF (reference sequence). The CDR3 sequence is CATIRGWMADTQYF. CDR3 nucleotide sequence: TGTGCCACCATTAGGGGGTGGATGGCAGATACGCAGTATTTT. Drawing the rest from reference TRBV15 and TRBJ2-3, the complete variable domain is DAMVIQNPRYQVTQFGKPVTLSCSQTLNHNVMYWYQQKSSQAPKLLFHYYDKDFNNEADTPDNFQSRRPNTSFCFLDIRSPGLGDTAMYLCATIRGWMADTQYFGPGTRLTVL.

This clone counts as medium-sized (0.01 to 0.1%). This specimen includes other DNA sequences encoding the same CDR3. This chain joins TRBV28 and TRBJ1-6; D call uncertain. The ends were cut back, 6 bases at V and 7 bases at J, with 22 bases in the middle. Germline V gives CDR1 MDHEN, CDR2 SYDVKM. This CDR3 is 17 amino acids long. This CDR3 reads CASRLAGQKRGNSPLHF. The CDR3, as DNA: TGTGCCAGCAGACTAGCGGGCCAAAAGCGAGGGAATTCACCCCTCCACTTT.

Ten or more counts support this clone. The J gene is TRBJ2-2, the V gene TRBV19, with 8 bases fitting TRBD2. V shed 5 bases, J shed 2 bases, and the junction held 7 bases outside the gene matches. This CDR3 comprises 16 residues. Germline values: CDR1 LNHDA, CDR2 SQIVND (reference sequence). The CDR3 nucleotides are TGTGCCAGTAGTCCCGCCGGGGGGGTCAACACCGGGGAGCTGTTTTTT. Protein: CASSPAGGVNTGELFF.

The V and J genes are TRBV18 and TRBJ2-7, with TRBD1 matching over 9 bases. J gave up 5 bases and V 11 bases, and 13 bases lay outside the gene matches. Germline V lookup: CDR1 KGHSH, CDR2 LQKENI. CDR3 length: 14 amino acids. CDR3 in amino acids: CAGGTGTGHNEQYF. The DNA for the CDR3 is TGTGCCGGGGGAACCGGGACAGGGCACAACGAGCAGTACTTC.

This clone is judged medium-sized (0.01 to 0.1%). This chain connects TRBV6-5 to TRBJ2-1; 10 nucleotides match TRBD2. Germline V gene sequence: CDR1 MNHEY, CDR2 SVGAGI. V was clipped by 0 bases and J by 4 bases; unmatched bases: 6. This CDR3 has 17 amino acids. This CDR3 reads CASSYSSLAGVYNEQFF. Here the CDR3 DNA reads TGTGCCAGCAGTTACTCGAGTCTAGCGGGGGTATACAATGAGCAGTTCTTC.

This clone was recorded many times. This may arise from a read error, as a much more abundant clone is one base away. The rearrangement joins TRBV5-1 to TRBJ2-7; weak D call: TRBD2 (7 bases). Germline V gene lookup returns CDR1 SGHRS and CDR2 YFSETQ. With 4 bases removed from V and 3 bases from J, the gap between germline ends came to 17 bases. This CDR3 is 15 amino acids long. The CDR3 DNA sequence: TGCGCCAGCAGCGGCCTGGGGGGGCTTAGCTACGAGCAGTACTTC. Translating it yields CASSGLGGLSYEQYF.

The gene calls are TRBV20-1 and TRBJ2-1; maybe TRBD1 (8 bases). From germline, CDR1 is DFQATT and CDR2 SNEGSKA (reference sequence). V was trimmed by 4 bases and J by 4 bases, leaving 14 bases between them. This CDR3 spans 14 amino acids. The DNA for the CDR3 is TGCAGTGCTAACAGGGGGGGTAGGTACAATGAGCAGTTCTTC. Amino acid sequence: CSANRGGRYNEQFF.

This clone was observed a handful of times. V gene TRBV9 combines with J gene TRBJ1-3, with 8 bases that match TRBD1. Germline V gives CDR1 SGDLS, CDR2 YYNGEE. The CDR3 has 18 amino acids. V lost 0 bases to trimming and J lost 0 bases; unmatched junction nucleotides: 8. CDR3 region: CASSVGQGAPISGNTIYF. Here the CDR3 DNA reads TGTGCCAGCAGCGTAGGGCAGGGGGCACCCATCTCTGGAAACACCATATATTTT.

This chain links TRBV6-2 or TRBV6-3 with TRBJ2-2, with D perhaps matching TRBD1 (5 bases). Trimming took 0 bases from V and 6 from J, leaving 11 bases between them. Germline V CDR1 and CDR2: MNHEY, SVGEGT. The length of the CDR3 is 15 residues. The CDR3 reads CASSYSSQGPGELFF. The CDR3 DNA sequence: TGTGCCAGCAGTTACTCGAGTCAGGGTCCCGGGGAGCTGTTTTTT.

Many counts were recorded for this clone. V and J are TRBV20-1 and TRBJ2-4, with TRBD2 matching 9 bases. This CDR3 has 17 residues. V trimming: 3 bases; J trimming: 2 bases; junction bases outside the gene matches: 11. From germline, CDR1 is DFQATT and CDR2 SNEGSKA (reference sequence). CDR3 coding DNA: TGCAGTGCTAGGAACTTAGCGGGAGATCGGACCAAAAACATTCAGTACTTC. The encoded protein is CSARNLAGDRTKNIQYF.

V gene TRBV3-1 combines with J gene TRBJ2-5; D remains ambiguous. The V end lost 0 bases, the J end lost 3 bases, and 8 bases lay between the germline ends. The CDR3 covers 14 residues. Germline V gene sequence: CDR1 LGHDT, CDR2 YNNKEL (reference sequence). CDR3 nucleotides: TGTGCCAGCAGCCAAGACAGCCGAGAAGAGACCCAGTACTTC. It specifies CASSQDSREETQYF.

This clone was recorded at least ten times. The chain has TRBV7-2 and TRBJ2-1; 7 nucleotides match TRBD2. After removal of 0 bases from V and 10 bases from J, the junction contained 15 bases not matched to a gene. This CDR3 region has 17 residues. Looked up from germline, CDR1 is SGHTA and CDR2 is FQGNSA. The CDR3 DNA reads TGTGCCAGCAGCTTAGCCCAGCTAGCGGATATGACAAGGGAGCAGTTCTTC. Its protein product is CASSLAQLADMTREQFF. The full variable domain, with the rest looked up from reference TRBV7-2 and TRBJ2-1, is GAGVSQSPSNKVTEKGKDVELRCDPISGHTALYWYRQSLGQGLEFLIYFQGNSAPDKSGLPSDRFSAERTGGSVSTLTIQRTQQEDSAVYLCASSLAQLADMTREQFFGPGTRLTVL.

This clone was observed a single time. V is TRBV5-6 and J is TRBJ1-2, with D possibly being TRBD1 (5 bases). Trimming shortened V by 1 base and J by 9 bases, and 10 bases separated the two germline ends. The CDR3 extends over 12 amino acids. Germline V lookup: CDR1 SGHDT, CDR2 YYEEEE. As DNA, the CDR3 is TGTGCCAGCAGCTTGCGGGGCTTGAGCTACACCTTC. Its translation is CASSLRGLSYTF.

The chain recombines TRBV28 with TRBJ2-1; 9 positions agree with TRBD2. The CDR3 runs to 17 residues. Losses at the gene ends were 1 base for V and 7 bases for J; bases not matched to a gene: 11. From germline, CDR1 is MDHEN and CDR2 SYDVKM. DNA for the CDR3: TGTGCCAGCAGTTTATCTTCGGGACTAGCTTATAGAAATGAGCAGTTCTTC. Protein: CASSLSSGLAYRNEQFF. Using reference TRBV28 and TRBJ2-1 for the parts outside the CDR3, the full variable domain is DVKVTQSSRYLVKRTGEKVFLECVQDMDHENMFWYRQDPGLGLRLIYFSYDVKMKEKGDIPEGYSVSREKKERFSLILESASTNQTSMYLCASSLSSGLAYRNEQFFGPGTRLTVL.

This clone was seen only a few times. The genes are TRBV6-1 and TRBJ1-5, with D possibly TRBD1 on 6 matching bases. V lost 2 bases, J lost 5 bases, and 10 bases lay in between. The CDR3 consists of 14 residues. Germline V gene sequence: CDR1 MNHNS, CDR2 SASEGT. The chain's CDR3 is CASSERGSDQPQHF. CDR3 nucleotide sequence: TGTGCCAGCAGTGAAAGGGGGTCAGATCAGCCCCAGCATTTT.

There are a few counts of this clone. The V gene is TRBV6-2 or TRBV6-3, the J gene TRBJ1-5, with a possible D match to TRBD1 (5 bases). The germline V and J ends were trimmed by 2 bases and 5 bases, with 13 bases remaining between them. CDR1 and CDR2 (germline): MNHEY, SVGEGT. This CDR3 has 15 amino acids. The CDR3 DNA reads as TGTGCCAGCAGTTACGTTCTCGGGGGGGATCAGCCCCAGCATTTT. This sequence encodes CASSYVLGGDQPQHF.

This clone is medium-sized in the sample. The CDR3 nucleotides are TGTGCCATCAGCACGGGAACTAGCGGGTTACAAGAGACCCAGTACTTC. Protein: CAISTGTSGLQETQYF. V gene TRBV10-3 combines with J gene TRBJ2-5; 9 bases are shared with TRBD2. The CDR3 covers 16 residues. Germline values: CDR1 ENHRY, CDR2 SYGVKD. J gave up 2 bases and V 6 bases, and 10 bases lay outside the gene matches.

This clone has just a few counts. The V and J genes are TRBV6-1 and TRBJ2-7; 11 bases align to TRBD2. Germline V gene sequence: CDR1 MNHNS, CDR2 SASEGT. After removal of 4 bases from V and 2 bases from J, the junction contained 4 bases not matched to a gene. This CDR3 is 15 amino acids long. The CDR3 nucleotides read TGTGCCAGCAGTGTAACTAGCGGGGGAACCTACGAGCAGTACTTC. Residues: CASSVTSGGTYEQYF.